Below, one TCR beta chain is given with its context. The target of this receptor is not known. Per-nucleotide qualities are absent, and no much larger clonotype sits a single base away. This record belongs to a study of coeliac disease (dated by TCRdb to 2021 to 2024). The study in broad terms: High-resolution HLA typing was unavailable, so biased TRBV7-2 usage was queried as a proof of principle. A total of 30 or so patients took part in the full study: about 22 had serologically confirmed coeliac disease and 8 were controls with non-small intestinal disorders. Next-generation sequencing of rearranged TRB and TRG CDR3 regions was applied to small intestinal lymphocyte fractions from coeliac and non-coeliac patients. The study set out to describe the TR repertoires of small intestinal T cells in active coeliac disease, refractory type I coeliac disease, and coeliac disease treated with a gluten-free diet. TRB sequencing worked for samples from 26 to 35 subjects, and these included 24 paired bulk unsorted intraepithelial and lamina propria cell samples. General findings and caveats noted by the study authors: The authors considered the approach unsuitable for unbiased detection of gliadin-specific T cells, which are scarce and rarely shared between patients. Published gliadin-specific TRB sequences turned up in about 45% of the 18 coeliac lamina propria samples, compared with only 1 of 6 controls. Cross-contamination between compartments was possible, because separating intraepithelial cells from lamina propria cells did not produce high-purity fractions. Compared with controls, active coeliac intraepithelial and lamina propria samples had TRB and TRG repertoires of lower clonality, which suggests that diverse T cells were recruited. For the most part, TRB repertoires were private, with most amino acid sequences found in only one sample, and V-gene usage showed no significant difference across disease groups.

Libraries came from the immunoSEQ multiplex PCR assay. In a multiplexed PCR, the TR loci were amplified; reverse primers were designed against J gene segments, whereas forward primers were designed against V gene segments. Amplified CDR3 regions were sequenced on the Illumina HiSeq System. In the paper's pipeline: Closely related reads were merged with a nearest-neighbour algorithm so that PCR and sequencing errors were removed and data were collapsed into unique sequences. Repertoires were summarised by clonality and by T cell density, defined as TR molecules per amount of genomic DNA input. CDR3 amino acid sequences present in at least 80% of unsorted samples were defined as public TRs, and these public TRs were then tested for differential abundance between coeliac and control samples. Every lamina propria sample was checked against a list of some 220 published gliadin-specific TRB sequences. Differences in clonality and density between disease groups were tested by Kruskal-Wallis tests, followed by Dunn post-tests. Here the immuneACCESS table is served through TCRdb, limited to in-frame sequences with V and J called. Missing clones are a known gap in these copies; in checked studies unresolved V genes cover under half, and the rest lacks a known reason. Clone size and V and J calls were adopted from that table, with D and trimming inferred from the DNA. This sample is represented by 3,000 to 3,500 clones; about three fifths of them were singletons. The ten biggest clones cover about 15% of the sample.

As encoded in the germline V gene, CDR1 is KGHSY while CDR2 is FQNENV. Measured from the cysteine to the phenylalanine, the CDR3 is 13 residues long. Here the CDR3 DNA is all that survives: 39 bases in frame from base 1. V gives up 4 bases and J gives up 8 bases, and the segment between their germline ends measures 14 bases. Cells were frozen in liquid nitrogen in DMSO/FBS as aliquots of a few hundred thousand cells, with a single aliquot from each fraction going to sequencing. Endoscopy and small intestinal biopsy were performed in all 30 or so patients in the study. To release lamina propria cells, the biopsy tissue left over after intraepithelial cell isolation was digested with collagenase. Genomic DNA was extracted from frozen unsorted cell fractions with the Qiagen DNeasy blood extraction kit.

The rearrangement combines TRBV16 with TRBJ1-2; a tentative D call is TRBD1 (6 bases match). The receptor's source is a woman between 50 and 59 years old without celiac disease. Sequences were obtained from lymphocytes from the gut lamina propria. Explained via the paper, the cell subset or site label denotes: lamina propria cell (LPC) fraction of small intestinal biopsy. The CDR3 region has the sequence CASSRQAQSGYTF. The DNA sequence is given as TGTGCCAGCAGCCGACAGGCACAAAGCGGCTACACCTTC.